This is a list of T cell receptor beta chains from one sample in a study of blood T cells in healthy people across ages. TCRdb used MiXCR to reprocess the 5' RACE reads, holding one entry per CDR3 protein. The data contain more than 1.4 million distinct CDR3 sequences, approximately 38% of them singletons. The sequencing input was blood. The receptor source for this set is a woman aged 18-29 years in good health. CDR3s include the opening cysteine and the closing phenylalanine or tryptophan. Each record gives: J gene, clone size, V gene, CDR3 protein. Size values are once, few and many counts, or a class for expanded clones, and some rows have none.

TRBJ2-5	NA	TRBV29-1	CSVEGTSGRTLQETQYF
TRBJ1-4	NA	TRBV20-1	CSARDGANEKLFF
TRBJ2-3	NA	TRBV5-1	CASSLGGSGSDTQYF
TRBJ2-7	few	TRBV20-1	CSAGMGTSGIYEQYF
TRBJ2-7	few	TRBV20-1	CSARDPGTSGHEQYF
TRBJ2-3	NA	TRBV7-6	CASRRGWDSSDTQYF
TRBJ1-2	NA	TRBV29-1	CSASGGVRGYTF
TRBJ2-1	NA	TRBV29-1	CSVEDREGKQFF
TRBJ2-7	many	TRBV9	CASSGLSGSYEQYF
TRBJ2-5	once	TRBV20-1	CSAIPGASSYNEQYF
TRBJ2-3	NA	TRBV5-1	CASSSASAPVADTQYF
TRBJ1-2	NA	TRBV6-1	CASSVSDRNYGYTF
TRBJ1-1	many	TRBV6-2/TRBV6-3	CASSPTVNTEAFF
TRBJ2-7	NA	TRBV28	CASRETSGTGLTYEQYF
TRBJ2-5	NA	TRBV6-5	CASSYGTQGAKKIQYF
TRBJ1-1	NA	TRBV7-9	CASSAGPHTEAFF
TRBJ1-6	few	TRBV28	CASKSGGRNSPLHF
TRBJ2-1	NA	TRBV27	CASSLSAGEYNEQFF
TRBJ2-7	NA	TRBV29-1	CSVRGTLEQYF
TRBJ2-1	NA	TRBV2	CASSELEGNNEQFF
TRBJ2-3	NA	TRBV18	CASSQQGGTDADTQYF
TRBJ2-1	NA	TRBV4-1	CASSHPGGPYNEQFF
TRBJ1-5	few	TRBV12-3/TRBV12-4	CAGSSPGQPQHF
TRBJ2-5	few	TRBV20-1	CSARAHGGLDETQYF
TRBJ2-7	NA	TRBV10-3	CAISSGTRKEQYF
TRBJ1-6	NA	TRBV15	CATSRERGSPLHF
TRBJ2-7	NA	TRBV29-1	CSVVLAGAPYEQYF
TRBJ2-1	few	TRBV15	CATSRDLGGGNEQFF
TRBJ2-5	NA	TRBV12-3/TRBV12-4	CASAQVLGVGGSSETQYF
TRBJ2-1	NA	TRBV4-2	CASSQDLTDGSYNEQFF
TRBJ1-2	many	TRBV28	CASGENVGGYTF